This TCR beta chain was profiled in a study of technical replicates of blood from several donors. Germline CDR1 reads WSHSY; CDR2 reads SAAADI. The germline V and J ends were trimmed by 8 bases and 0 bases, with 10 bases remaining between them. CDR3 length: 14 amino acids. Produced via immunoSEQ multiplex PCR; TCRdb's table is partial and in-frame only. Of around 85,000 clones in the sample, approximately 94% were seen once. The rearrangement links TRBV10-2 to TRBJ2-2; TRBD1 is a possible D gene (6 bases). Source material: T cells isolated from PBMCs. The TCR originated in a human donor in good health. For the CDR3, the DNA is TGCGCCAGCGGGGCAGGGGCGAACACCGGGGAGCTGTTTTTT. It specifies CASGAGANTGELFF.